The rows below give T cell receptor beta chains drawn from one sample of a study of T cell responses to AZD1222 COVID-19 vaccine. Profiling relied on immunoSEQ multiplex PCR, and the TCRdb table lists in-frame clones only, not all of them. The table lists fewer than 110,000 clones, 87% of them singletons. This specimen consisted of peripheral blood, obtained on day 0 of AZD1222 vaccination. The receptors were sampled from an adult in good health. Each CDR3 is given with its conserved first and last residue. A D gene is named only where the DNA matches it firmly. Part of the rows lack a size; the others show once, few, many or a class for expanded clones.

TRBV2	-	TRBJ2-1	11	-	CARNIADEQFF	TGTGCCAGGAATATAGCGGATGAGCAGTTCTTC
TRBV19	-	TRBJ1-2	15	TRBD1	CASSATGGKYYGYTF	TGTGCCAGTAGTGCTACAGGGGGGAAATACTATGGCTACACCTTC
TRBV6-5	once	TRBJ2-3	15	TRBD2	CASTALSGTTDTQYF	TGTGCCAGCACTGCGTTGAGCGGGACGACAGATACGCAGTATTTT
TRBV2	-	TRBJ1-1	14	TRBD1	CASTGQVPGTEAFF	TGTGCCAGCACCGGACAGGTACCGGGGACTGAAGCTTTCTTT
TRBV21-1	-	TRBJ2-1	15	-	CASSTGQGHYNEQFF	TGTGCCAGCAGCACGGGACAGGGCCATTACAATGAGCAGTTCTTC
TRBV29-1	-	TRBJ1-1	12	-	CSVEGSRPEAFF	TGCAGCGTTGAAGGTTCTCGCCCTGAAGCTTTCTTT
TRBV5-1	-	TRBJ1-5	15	-	CASSLDAGEDQPQHF	TGCGCCAGCAGCTTGGACGCAGGGGAGGACCAGCCCCAGCATTTT
TRBV12-1	-	TRBJ1-5	16	-	CASSFYISYSNQPQHF	TGTGCCAGCAGCTTTTACATAAGTTATAGCAATCAGCCCCAGCATTTT
TRBV4-2	-	TRBJ2-1	13	-	CASSQEGGNEQFF	TGTGCCAGCAGCCAAGAAGGGGGAAATGAGCAGTTCTTC
TRBV4-2	-	TRBJ2-1	18	TRBD2	CASSQDTSSSGRTNEQFF	TGTGCCAGCAGCCAAGATACCTCGTCTAGCGGGAGAACCAATGAGCAGTTCTTC
TRBV3-1/TRBV3-2	few	TRBJ1-6	15	-	CASNLEGSYNSPLHF	TGTGCCAGCAACCTAGAAGGCTCCTATAATTCACCCCTCCACTTT
TRBV11-2	-	TRBJ2-7	14	-	CASSLVLGPGEQYF	TGTGCCAGCAGCTTAGTTCTGGGGCCTGGCGAGCAGTACTTC
TRBV3-1/TRBV3-2	-	TRBJ1-3	14	-	CASSPISSGNTIYF	TGTGCCAGCAGCCCCATCTCCTCTGGAAACACCATATATTTT
TRBV5-1	-	TRBJ1-5	18	-	CASSLKRQITFSNQPQHF	TGCGCCAGCAGCTTGAAAAGGCAGATTACATTTAGCAATCAGCCCCAGCATTTT
TRBV3-1/TRBV3-2	-	TRBJ1-3	15	-	CASQLPFHARNTIYF	TGTGCCAGCCAGCTCCCATTTCACGCACGAAACACCATATATTTT
TRBV25-1	-	TRBJ1-2	13	-	CASSGWGPDGYTF	TGTGCCAGCAGTGGATGGGGGCCGGATGGCTACACCTTC